The clone carrying this T cell receptor beta chain was seen many times. The target antigen is unknown. Germline values: CDR1 LGHDT, CDR2 YNNKEL (reference sequence). The CDR3 is 18 amino acids. V lost 0 bases and J lost 1; bases outside the gene matches: 6. This sample stems from a study of T cells in Graves' hyperthyroidism and ophthalmopathy. RNA transcripts were the template for amplifying TCR beta CDR3 regions. The HTBI primer set drove a first-round RT-PCR of the TCR CDR3. TCRdb passed the multiplex PCR reads through MiXCR, listing each CDR3 protein once. The data contain roughly 580,000 distinct CDR3 sequences, around 14% of them singletons. Study-level results: The model anticipated ophthalmopathy a median around six months pre-onset. Most expanded thyroid clonotypes above 0.001 recurred in blood.

The chain combines TRBV3-1 with TRBJ2-1, with 10 bases fitting TRBD2. Source material: blood. The receptor comes from a woman aged 25 to 39 with Graves' hyperthyroidism that later progressed to Graves' ophthalmopathy. The CDR3 loop reads CASSQEGLADSSYNEQFF. CDR3 bases: TGTGCCAGCAGCCAAGAAGGACTAGCGGATTCATCCTACAATGAGCAGTTCTTC.